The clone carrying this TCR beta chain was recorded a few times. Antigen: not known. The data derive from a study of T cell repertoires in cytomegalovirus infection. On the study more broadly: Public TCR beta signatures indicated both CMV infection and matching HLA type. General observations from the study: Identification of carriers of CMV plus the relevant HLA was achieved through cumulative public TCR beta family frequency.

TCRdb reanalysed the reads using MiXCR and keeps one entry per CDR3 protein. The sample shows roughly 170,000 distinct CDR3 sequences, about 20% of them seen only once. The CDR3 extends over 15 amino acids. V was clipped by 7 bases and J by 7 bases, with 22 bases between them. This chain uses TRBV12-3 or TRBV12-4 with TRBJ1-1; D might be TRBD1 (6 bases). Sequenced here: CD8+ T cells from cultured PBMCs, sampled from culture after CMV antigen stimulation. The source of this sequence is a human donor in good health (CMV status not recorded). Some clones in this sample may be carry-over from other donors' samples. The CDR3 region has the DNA TGTGCCAGCACTCCAGATCTCACAGGGAACGGTGAAGCTTTCTTT. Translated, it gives CASTPDLTGNGEAFF.